These 14 T cell receptor beta chains were all obtained from the same sample, sequenced in a study of cytomegalovirus exposure and HLA in healthy donors. The PCR had 60 Vbeta and 13 Jbeta primers. Sequenced by immunoSEQ multiplex PCR; TCRdb stores in-frame clones only, minus some. Of around 150,000 clones listed, 80% were seen once; the top ten hold about 1.3%. The material sequenced was PBMCs. Receptor source: a woman aged 45 to 65 in good health and CMV-seronegative.

The V call is TRBV30, the J call TRBJ1-6; a weak D match, TRBD1 (6 bases). The V gene lost 3 bases and the J gene lost 0 bases, with 12 bases spanning the gap. The CDR3 is made up of 16 amino acids. Germline CDR1 and CDR2: GTSNPN and SVGIG (reference sequence). The CDR3 bases are TGTGCCTGGAGCCCCAGGGGATTCTCCTATAATTCACCCCTCCACTTT. Translating gives CAWSPRGFSYNSPLHF.

V is TRBV27 and J is TRBJ2-7; possibly TRBD2 for D (7 bases). The germline V gene has CDR1 MNHEY and CDR2 SMNVEV (reference sequence). The CDR3 length is 19 residues. Trimming pared 2 bases from V and 4 bases from J, leaving 27 bases between. CDR3 DNA sequence: TGTGCCAGCAGTTTACGGGCTAGGGGTTATGCGGGGGCGAGTTACGAGCAGTACTTC. Translation: CASSLRARGYAGASYEQYF.

The chain joins TRBV9 to TRBJ1-1, with D uncertain. This CDR3 is built from 15 residues. Trimming took off 0 bases at V and 0 bases at J, with 9 bases between the two ends. Germline CDR1 reads SGDLS; CDR2 reads YYNGEE. The CDR3, as DNA: TGTGCCAGCAGCGTAGGTGGAGGAGTGAACACTGAAGCTTTCTTT. This gives the protein CASSVGGGVNTEAFF.

The V and J genes are TRBV6-1 and TRBJ1-6; 9 bases agree with TRBD1. Unmatched junction bases numbered 6, after V lost 4 bases and J lost 8 bases. This CDR3 has 15 residues. CDR1 and CDR2 from the germline V gene are MNHNS and SASEGT. The CDR3 sequence: CASSGETGGYSPLHF. In nucleotides, the CDR3 is TGTGCCAGCAGTGGGGAGACAGGGGGGTATTCACCCCTCCACTTT.

This clone was counted between two and nine times. The CDR3 loop is CASSLGRGGTNEKLFF. The CDR3 DNA reads as TGTGCCAGCAGCTTAGGACGCGGGGGTACTAATGAAAAACTGTTTTTT. The chain carries TRBV11-2 and TRBJ1-4; a possible D gene is TRBD1 (5 bases). V was trimmed by 1 base and J by 2 bases, leaving 11 bases between them. Per germline, CDR1 SGHAT and CDR2 FQNNGV. The CDR3 length is 16 residues.

The J gene is TRBJ1-1, the V gene TRBV6-1; tentatively, D is TRBD1 (5 bases). Germline loops: CDR1 MNHNS, CDR2 SASEGT. The CDR3 loop spans 14 amino acids. Trimming pared 7 bases from V and 1 base from J, leaving 13 bases between. CDR3 sequence: CASTGVWGNTEAFF. CDR3 DNA sequence: TGTGCCAGCACGGGGGTTTGGGGGAACACTGAAGCTTTCTTT.

The chain is built from TRBV28 and TRBJ1-2, with 7 bases matching TRBD1. This CDR3 comprises 15 residues. Trimming removed 2 bases from V and 4 bases from J; junction bases left unmatched: 7. Germline CDR1 and CDR2: MDHEN and SYDVKM. CDR3 sequence: CASSLRSGGSYGYTF. The CDR3 DNA follows: TGTGCCAGCAGTTTACGATCAGGGGGGTCCTATGGCTACACCTTC.

This clone was found a few times. This chain joins TRBV6-5 and TRBJ1-1; TRBD1 aligns across 8 bases. Unmatched junction bases numbered 1, after V lost 6 bases and J lost 7 bases. This CDR3 spans 11 amino acids. The germline V gene encodes CDR1 MNHEY and CDR2 SVGAGI. DNA of the CDR3: TGTGCCAGCAGACAGGGGGATGAAGCTTTCTTT. Its protein product is CASRQGDEAFF.

The CDR3 here is CASSLYGGGNTEAFF. CDR3 DNA sequence: TGTGCCAGCAGTTTATATGGGGGAGGGAACACTGAAGCTTTCTTT. This chain uses TRBV28 with TRBJ1-1; D is possibly TRBD1 (5 bases). CDR1 is MDHEN and CDR2 is SYDVKM in the germline V gene. Trimming pared 1 base from V and 1 base from J, leaving 10 bases between. The CDR3 is 15 residues long.

As to this clone: The sample holds other DNA sequences that translate to the same CDR3. The chain combines TRBV28 with TRBJ2-7, with a tentative D call TRBD1 (5 bases). V lost 3 bases and J 3 bases, leaving 15 bases between the germline ends. This CDR3 is built from 15 residues. Germline values: CDR1 MDHEN, CDR2 SYDVKM. This CDR3 reads CASSLTDAYYYEQYF. For the CDR3, the DNA is TGTGCCAGCAGTTTGACAGATGCCTACTACTACGAGCAGTACTTC.

The chain carries TRBV27 and TRBJ1-1; the D is unclear. CDR3 length equals 13 residues. The V gene lost 3 bases and the J gene lost 1 base, with 6 bases spanning the gap. The germline gives CDR1 MNHEY, CDR2 SMNVEV (reference sequence). In nucleotides, the CDR3 is TGTGCCAGCAGTTTGCAGGCGAACACTGAAGCTTTCTTT. It encodes CASSLQANTEAFF.

The gene calls are TRBV7-9 and TRBJ2-7; 10 bases fit TRBD1. CDR1 is SEHNR, CDR2 FQNEAQ, per germline (reference sequence). V was clipped by 3 bases and J by 2 bases; unmatched bases: 7. The CDR3 is 16 amino acids. The CDR3 reads CASSFSGTGVPYEQYF. CDR3 sequence (DNA): TGTGCCAGCAGCTTCTCCGGGACAGGGGTTCCCTACGAGCAGTACTTC.

J is TRBJ1-6 and V is TRBV6-1, with TRBD1 as a possible D gene (5 bases). Looked up from germline, CDR1 is MNHNS and CDR2 is SASEGT. The CDR3 has 13 amino acids. V was cut by 3 bases and J by 5 bases, with 5 bases left in between. The CDR3 here is CASSDRDNSPLHF. The CDR3 DNA sequence: TGTGCCAGCAGTGACAGGGATAATTCACCCCTCCACTTT.

V gene TRBV7-2 combines with J gene TRBJ1-2; the match to TRBD1 covers 7 bases. The germline V gene has CDR1 SGHTA and CDR2 FQGNSA. The CDR3 is made up of 12 amino acids. The junction had 5 bases not matched to a gene; V was cut back by 5 bases and J by 8 bases. The CDR3 DNA is TGTGCCAGCAGCACAGGGGTCGGGGGCTACACCTTC. Translated: CASSTGVGGYTF.